The rows below give T cell receptor beta chains drawn from one sample of a study of cytomegalovirus exposure and HLA in healthy donors. Some clones are missing from TCRdb's copy, which holds only in-frame ones; the method was immunoSEQ multiplex PCR. The top ten clones hold 2.5% to 3% of a sample with about 110,000 clones, approximately 80% of them seen once. Sequenced: PBMCs. The source is a woman aged 18-29 years in good health and CMV-seropositive. CDR3s include the opening cysteine and the closing phenylalanine or tryptophan. The D gene is left open where the match is weak. A row's size may be missing; if present it is once, few, many or a size class.

d_gene	abundance	v_gene	j_gene	CDR3aa	CDR3nt
-	few	TRBV7-8	TRBJ2-1	CASSFRGRSVYNEQFF	TGTGCCAGCAGCTTCCGAGGGAGGTCAGTCTACAATGAGCAGTTCTTC
-	-	TRBV19	TRBJ2-7	CASSPSGSYEQYF	TGTGCCAGTAGTCCGAGCGGATCCTACGAGCAGTACTTC
TRBD2	once	TRBV19	TRBJ2-3	CASSLLLAGVADTQYF	TGTGCCAGTAGTCTCCTACTAGCGGGAGTTGCAGATACGCAGTATTTT
TRBD2	-	TRBV5-8	TRBJ2-1	CASSLALAEPQEQFF	TGTGCCAGCAGCTTGGCTCTAGCGGAGCCGCAAGAGCAGTTCTTC
TRBD1	-	TRBV7-9	TRBJ2-2	CASSLGQGHTGELFF	TGTGCCAGCAGCTTAGGACAGGGACACACCGGGGAGCTGTTTTTT
-	-	TRBV28	TRBJ2-7	CASSFPGTHYNYEQYF	TGTGCCAGCAGTTTCCCCGGGACACATTATAATTACGAGCAGTACTTC
TRBD1	once	TRBV5-4	TRBJ2-5	CASSFRTGVETQYF	TGTGCCAGCAGCTTCCGGACAGGGGTCGAGACCCAGTACTTC
TRBD1	few	TRBV19	TRBJ1-1	CASRRLSGGNTEAFF	TGTGCCAGCCGCCGTTTGTCAGGGGGGAACACTGAAGCTTTCTTT
-	-	TRBV2	TRBJ2-2	CASSETGGELFF	TGTGCCAGCAGTGAAACGGGCGGGGAGCTGTTTTTT
-	few	TRBV9	TRBJ1-2	CASSPARVQGYTF	TGTGCCAGCAGCCCCGCTAGAGTTCAGGGCTACACCTTC
-	-	TRBV5-4	TRBJ2-7	CASSLAQGNEQYF	TGTGCCAGCAGCTTGGCACAGGGTAATGAGCAGTACTTC
-	once	TRBV19	TRBJ1-1	CASGEYTEAFF	TGTGCCAGTGGAGAATACACTGAAGCTTTCTTT
TRBD1	-	TRBV11-3	TRBJ1-3	CASSRDRASIYF	TGTGCCAGCAGCCGGGACAGGGCCTCCATATATTTT
TRBD1	-	TRBV29-1	TRBJ2-2	CSVDRVGFTGELFF	TGCAGCGTAGACAGGGTTGGGTTCACCGGGGAGCTGTTTTTT
-	-	TRBV5-1	TRBJ2-7	CASSFGGLNEQYF	TGCGCCAGCAGCTTTGGGGGGTTGAACGAGCAGTACTTC
TRBD1	-	TRBV5-1	TRBJ1-2	CASSEGTGYGYTF	TGCGCCAGCAGCGAAGGGACAGGCTATGGCTACACCTTC
TRBD1	once	TRBV18	TRBJ1-2	CASSPPLGQTANYGYTF	TGTGCCAGCTCACCACCGCTGGGACAGACCGCTAACTATGGCTACACCTTC
-	-	TRBV27	TRBJ1-1	CASSLSGGGAEAFF	TGTGCCAGCAGTTTATCAGGGGGGGGAGCTGAAGCTTTCTTT
-	-	TRBV9	TRBJ2-6	CASSVPIQEYSGANVLTF	TGTGCCAGCAGCGTTCCCATTCAGGAATACTCTGGGGCCAACGTCCTGACTTTC
-	-	TRBV28	TRBJ1-2	CASIGSNSDGYTF	TGTGCCAGCATCGGGAGTAATTCGGATGGCTACACCTTC
-	-	TRBV9	TRBJ1-3	CASSVAWAYSGNTIYF	TGTGCCAGCAGCGTAGCGTGGGCATACTCTGGAAACACCATATATTTT
TRBD2	-	TRBV7-3	TRBJ2-7	CASSPLPSGRKDEQYF	TGTGCCAGCAGCCCGCTCCCAAGCGGGAGGAAGGACGAGCAGTACTTC
-	-	TRBV28	TRBJ2-7	CASSLAGTAIYEQYF	TGTGCCAGCAGTTTAGCCGGGACTGCGATCTACGAGCAGTACTTC
TRBD2	-	TRBV6-4	TRBJ2-1	CASSESRTSGSAEQFF	TGTGCCAGCAGTGAATCCAGGACTAGCGGGAGTGCTGAGCAGTTCTTC
-	once	TRBV28	TRBJ1-5	CASSPRSFSQHF	TGTGCCAGCAGCCCGAGGTCGTTTTCCCAGCATTTT
TRBD2	-	TRBV11-2	TRBJ2-7	CASSTRGGTPYEQYF	TGTGCCAGCAGTACCCGGGGGGGCACGCCCTACGAGCAGTACTTC
-	-	TRBV5-6	TRBJ1-5	CASSLGWEGGNQPQHF	TGTGCCAGCAGCTTGGGGTGGGAGGGTGGAAATCAGCCCCAGCATTTT
TRBD1	-	TRBV10-3	TRBJ2-7	CATDPGTGYEQYF	TGTGCCACCGATCCCGGGACAGGGTACGAGCAGTACTTC